The sequence of this T cell receptor beta chain was determined in a study of shared clonotypes between healthy human individuals. Methods used by the authors: ImmunoSEQ supplied junction-only sequences lacking quality scores, so filtering was different. This table comes from immunoSEQ multiplex PCR, and its TCRdb copy is limited to in-frame clones, with some not included. V, J and clone size are those of that table, while D and trimming were read from the DNA. The top ten clones hold approximately 0.1% of a sample with hundreds of thousands of clones, 90% to 97% of them seen once. A note on this clone: Its antigen remains unidentified.

Trimming removed 8 bases at V and 7 bases at J, with 18 bases between. This CDR3 is 14 amino acids long. Germline V CDR1 and CDR2: SEHNR, FQNEAQ (reference sequence). Study-level points and caveats: Naive subsets generally exceeded memory subsets in estimated richness. Sampling used blood alone; tissue repertoires probably differ. With several donors compared, around 5% of naive CD4 clonotypes were shared.

CD45RO-negative cells were positively selected for CCR7, leaving out terminally differentiated effector memory CD45RA+ cells. The rearrangement uses TRBV7-9 and TRBJ2-1; a weak D match, TRBD2 (6 bases). Sequenced input: naive CD8+ T cells sorted from blood. This TCR derives from a woman aged 25 to 39 in good health. DNA for the CDR3: TGTGCCAGCCGACTAGAAGGGTCGAGAAATGAGCAGTTCTTC. This translates into CASRLEGSRNEQFF.